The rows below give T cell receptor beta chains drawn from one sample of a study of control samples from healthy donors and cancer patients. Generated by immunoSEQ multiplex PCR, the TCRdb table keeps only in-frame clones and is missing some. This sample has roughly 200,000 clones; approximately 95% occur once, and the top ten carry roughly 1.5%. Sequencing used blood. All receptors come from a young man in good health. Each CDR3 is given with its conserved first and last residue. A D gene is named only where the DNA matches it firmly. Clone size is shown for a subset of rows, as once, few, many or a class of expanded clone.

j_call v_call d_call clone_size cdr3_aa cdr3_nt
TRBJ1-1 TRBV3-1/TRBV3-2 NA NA CASSQVGVRDGTEAFF TGTGCCAGCAGCCAGGTCGGGGTCCGGGACGGCACTGAAGCTTTCTTT
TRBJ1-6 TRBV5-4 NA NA CASSLRGPSPLHF TGTGCCAGCAGCTTGAGGGGCCCTTCACCCCTCCACTTT
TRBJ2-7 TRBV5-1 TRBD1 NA CASSLLRDSAYEQYF TGCGCCAGCAGCTTACTCCGGGACAGCGCCTACGAGCAGTACTTC
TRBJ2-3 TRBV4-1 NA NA CASSLDQASTDTQYF TGCGCCAGCAGCCTAGACCAAGCTAGCACAGATACGCAGTATTTT
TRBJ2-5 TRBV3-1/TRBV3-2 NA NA CASSQVKGTQYF TGTGCCAGCAGCCAAGTCAAAGGGACCCAGTACTTC
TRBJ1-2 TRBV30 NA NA CAWSVLGYGYTF TGTGCCTGGAGTGTACTAGGGTATGGCTACACCTTC
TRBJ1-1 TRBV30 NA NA CAWADGLTPEAFF TGTGCCTGGGCGGACGGCCTGACCCCTGAAGCTTTCTTT
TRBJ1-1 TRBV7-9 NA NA CASSLGAGTEAFF TGTGCCAGCAGCTTAGGGGCAGGCACTGAAGCTTTCTTT
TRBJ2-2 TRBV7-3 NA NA CASSPDGGSTGELFF TGTGCCAGCAGCCCGGACGGAGGGAGCACCGGGGAGCTGTTTTTT
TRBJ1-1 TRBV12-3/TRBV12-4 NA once CASSTGRTEAFF TGTGCCAGCAGTACAGGGAGGACTGAAGCTTTCTTT
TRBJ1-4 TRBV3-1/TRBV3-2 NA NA CASSQGDGINEKLFF TGTGCCAGCAGCCAAGGGGACGGAATTAATGAAAAACTGTTTTTT
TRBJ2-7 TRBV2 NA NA CASSDRHGEQYF TGTGCCAGCAGTGATAGGCATGGCGAGCAGTACTTC
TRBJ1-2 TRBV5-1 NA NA CASSLGRDSDGYTF TGCGCCAGCAGCTTGGGCCGGGACTCAGATGGCTACACCTTC
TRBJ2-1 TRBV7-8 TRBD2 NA CASSSPLAGVNRNEQFF TGTGCCAGCAGCTCGCCCCTGGCGGGGGTTAATAGAAATGAGCAGTTCTTC
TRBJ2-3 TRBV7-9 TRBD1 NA CASSSRDRVADTQYF TGTGCCAGCAGCTCCCGGGACAGGGTTGCAGATACGCAGTATTTT
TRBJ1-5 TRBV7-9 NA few CASSPPGVRENQPQHF TGTGCCAGCAGCCCCCCGGGGGTCAGAGAGAATCAGCCCCAGCATTTT
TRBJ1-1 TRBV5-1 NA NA CASSFGGTSNTEAFF TGCGCCAGCAGCTTTGGCGGGACGTCAAACACTGAAGCTTTCTTT
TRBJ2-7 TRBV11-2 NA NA CASSLVSQDSLPQYF TGTGCCAGCAGCTTAGTATCGCAGGACAGTCTACCGCAGTACTTC
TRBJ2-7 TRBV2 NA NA CASSEAITVQYF TGTGCCAGCAGTGAAGCGATTACGGTGCAGTACTTC
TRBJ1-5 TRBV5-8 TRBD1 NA CASSLGQGWGQPQHF TGTGCCAGCAGCTTGGGACAGGGGTGGGGTCAGCCCCAGCATTTT
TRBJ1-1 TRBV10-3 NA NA CAMRSGGGTEAFF TGTGCCATGAGGTCGGGGGGAGGCACTGAAGCTTTCTTT
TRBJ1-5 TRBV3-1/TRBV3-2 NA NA CASSQTGGSNQPQHF TGTGCCAGCAGTCAGACAGGAGGAAGCAATCAGCCCCAGCATTTT
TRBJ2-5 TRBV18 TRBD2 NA CASSEGLAYQETQYF TGTGCCAGCTCAGAGGGACTAGCGTACCAAGAGACCCAGTACTTC
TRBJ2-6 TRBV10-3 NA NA CAISPGTGSGANVLTF TGTGCCATCAGTCCCGGGACGGGCTCTGGGGCCAACGTCCTGACTTTC
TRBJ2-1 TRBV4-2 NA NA CASSRGVVDEQFF TGTGCCAGCAGCCGGGGGGTAGTGGATGAGCAGTTCTTC
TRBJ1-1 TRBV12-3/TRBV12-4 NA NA CASSQGHTEAFF TGTGCCAGCAGTCAGGGGCACACTGAAGCTTTCTTT
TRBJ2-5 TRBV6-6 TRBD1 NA CASSYDRGGFQETQYF TGTGCCAGCAGTTACGACAGGGGGGGGTTCCAAGAGACCCAGTACTTC
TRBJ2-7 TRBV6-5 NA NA CASTFEGRIYEQYF TGTGCCAGCACCTTCGAGGGACGGATCTACGAGCAGTACTTC
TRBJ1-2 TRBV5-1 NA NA CASSLERGENGYTF TGCGCCAGCAGCTTGGAAAGGGGGGAAAATGGCTACACCTTC
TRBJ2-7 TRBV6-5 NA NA CASGRTVLYEQYF TGTGCCAGCGGGAGGACAGTCCTCTACGAGCAGTACTTC
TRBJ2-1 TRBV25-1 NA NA CASSEHNYNEQFF TGTGCCAGCAGTGAACACAACTACAATGAGCAGTTCTTC
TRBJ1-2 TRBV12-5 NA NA CASYPGQNNYGYTF TGTGCCAGCTACCCGGGGCAGAATAACTATGGCTACACCTTC
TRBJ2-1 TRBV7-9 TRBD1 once CASSPGGQGTYNEQFF TGTGCCAGCAGCCCCGGGGGACAGGGTACCTACAATGAGCAGTTCTTC
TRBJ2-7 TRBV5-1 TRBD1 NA CASSITTGPYEQYF TGCGCCAGCAGCATAACGACAGGGCCCTACGAGCAGTACTTC
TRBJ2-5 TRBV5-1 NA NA CASSFQGETQYF TGCGCCAGCAGCTTTCAGGGAGAGACCCAGTACTTC
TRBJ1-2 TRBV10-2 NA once CASSESSGGTGGGYTF TGCGCCAGCAGTGAGTCGAGTGGAGGAACCGGAGGTGGCTACACCTTC
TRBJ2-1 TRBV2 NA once CASSLGHANNEQFF TGTGCCAGCAGCCTGGGACATGCAAACAATGAGCAGTTCTTC
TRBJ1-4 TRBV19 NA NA CASQGSPGELFF TGTGCCAGCCAGGGGTCCCCGGGGGAACTGTTTTTT
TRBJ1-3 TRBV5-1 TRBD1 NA CASSYQQGANGNTIYF TGCGCCAGCAGCTATCAACAGGGGGCGAACGGAAACACCATATATTTT
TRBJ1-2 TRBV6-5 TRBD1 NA CASSPTGGDYGYTF TGTGCCAGCAGTCCGACAGGGGGAGACTATGGCTACACCTTC
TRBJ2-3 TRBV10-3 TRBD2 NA CAISRASGGHTDTQYF TGTGCCATCAGTCGAGCTAGCGGGGGACACACAGATACGCAGTATTTT
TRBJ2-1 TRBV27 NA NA CASSFRRDNEQFF TGTGCCAGCAGTTTCCGCAGGGACAATGAGCAGTTCTTC
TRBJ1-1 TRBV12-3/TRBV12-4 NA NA CASSSDSNTEAFF TGTGCCAGCAGTTCCGACTCGAACACTGAAGCTTTCTTT
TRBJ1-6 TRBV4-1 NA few CASSQDSRDSPLHF TGCGCCAGCAGCCAAGATAGCAGGGATTCACCCCTCCACTTT
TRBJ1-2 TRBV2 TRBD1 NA CASNRGNDGYTF TGTGCCAGCAACAGGGGGAACGATGGCTACACCTTC
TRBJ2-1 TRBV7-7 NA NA CASSLEAGQEQFF TGTGCCAGCAGCTTAGAAGCCGGCCAGGAGCAGTTCTTC
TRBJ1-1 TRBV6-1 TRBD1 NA CASSEATGGNTEAFF TGTGCCAGCAGTGAAGCGACAGGGGGGAACACTGAAGCTTTCTTT